The 17 T cell receptor beta chains below were found in one sample sequenced in a study of shared clonotypes between healthy human individuals. Only in-frame clones appear in the TCRdb table, and some are missing; sequencing was by immunoSEQ multiplex PCR. This table holds some 2,100,000 clones, approximately 95% found once. Sequencing was done on a sample of naive CD4+ T cells sorted from blood. Stated subset: CD45RA+ positively selected. These receptors were collected from a young man in good health.

This sequence joins TRBV27 and TRBJ1-6; D might be TRBD1 (5 bases). Germline V gene data show CDR1 as MNHEY and CDR2 as SMNVEV (reference sequence). The V end lost 7 bases, the J end lost 0 bases, and 13 bases lay between the germline ends. The CDR3 length is 16 residues. The CDR3, as DNA: TGTGCCAGCACCCGGCACAGGAGCTCCTATAATTCACCCCTCCACTTT. Translated: CASTRHRSSYNSPLHF.

The gene calls are TRBV4-1 and TRBJ2-7; the D is unclear. There are 14 residues in the CDR3. The ends were cut back, 4 bases at V and 2 bases at J, with 12 bases in the middle. The germline gives CDR1 MGHRA, CDR2 YSYEKL. The CDR3 is CASSPLRRPYEQYF. CDR3 sequence (DNA): TGCGCCAGCAGCCCCTTGCGGCGGCCCTACGAGCAGTACTTC.

The V gene is TRBV4-1, the J gene TRBJ1-2; D is possibly TRBD1 (5 bases). V lost 3 bases, J lost 4 bases, and 12 bases lay in between. Germline lookup yields CDR1 MGHRA and CDR2 YSYEKL. CDR3 length: 14 residues. The CDR3 sequence is CASSQGWGAYGYTF. CDR3 coding DNA: TGCGCCAGCAGCCAGGGCTGGGGCGCCTATGGCTACACCTTC.

This sequence joins TRBV6-5 and TRBJ2-3, with D possibly being TRBD2 (7 bases). Trimming took 2 bases from V and 2 from J, leaving 11 bases between them. The CDR3 is made up of 15 amino acids. Germline CDR1 MNHEY, CDR2 SVGAGI. Here the CDR3 DNA reads TGTGCCAGCAGTTACAGGGGGGGATCCACAGATACGCAGTATTTT. It specifies CASSYRGGSTDTQYF.

As to this clone: Other nucleotide sequences in the sample specify the same CDR3. The chain employs TRBV6-5 and TRBJ2-3; D ambiguous. V lost 0 bases to trimming and J lost 1 base, with 11 bases between them. Germline assignment: CDR1 MNHEY and CDR2 SVGAGI. This CDR3 is 16 amino acids long. CDR3 residues: CASSYSQATRTDTQYF. The CDR3 DNA reads as TGTGCCAGCAGTTACTCGCAAGCAACCCGCACAGATACGCAGTATTTT.

This clone has only one observation. The genes are TRBV9 and TRBJ2-7, with D possibly matching TRBD1 (6 bases). Trimming left V 0 bases short and J 5 bases short, with 12 bases between. The CDR3 is 14 amino acids. Germline V gene lookup returns CDR1 SGDLS and CDR2 YYNGEE. CDR3 loop: CASSVAQGSNEQYF. The CDR3 coding sequence is TGTGCCAGCAGCGTAGCACAGGGCAGCAACGAGCAGTACTTC.

The chain links TRBV7-2 to TRBJ1-2, with TRBD1 as a possible D gene (6 bases). Germline-derived CDR1 and CDR2 are SGHTA and FQGNSA. The CDR3 consists of 15 residues. V dropped 1 base and J dropped 2 bases, with 11 bases sitting between them. This chain's CDR3 is CASSLVAGENYGYTF. CDR3 DNA sequence: TGTGCCAGCAGCTTAGTCGCAGGGGAGAACTATGGCTACACCTTC.

This clone was detected only once. The rearrangement uses TRBV4-1 and TRBJ2-1; no reliable D call. Germline V gene data show CDR1 as MGHRA and CDR2 as YSYEKL. The V end lost 2 bases, the J end lost 1 base, and 15 bases lay between the germline ends. The CDR3 has 17 residues. This CDR3 is CASSQIVASESYNEQFF. DNA for the CDR3: TGCGCCAGCAGCCAAATCGTGGCGTCAGAGTCCTACAATGAGCAGTTCTTC.

The genes are TRBV9 and TRBJ2-7, with 11 bases lining up with TRBD2. V shed 1 base and J 6 bases; nucleotides not matched to a gene: 9. There are 16 residues in the CDR3. Germline-derived CDR1 and CDR2 are SGDLS and YYNGEE. The CDR3 bases are TGTGCCAGCAGCGTATTGGCTAGCGGGGGGCCCACCGAGCAGTACTTC. The encoded protein is CASSVLASGGPTEQYF.

V is TRBV5-1 and J is TRBJ2-5; 9 bases align to TRBD2. The CDR3 sequence is 15 residues long. V was pared by 0 bases and J by 5 bases, with 5 bases of the junction left unmatched. Germline V gives CDR1 SGHRS, CDR2 YFSETQ. The CDR3 sequence is CASSLDVSGSETQYF. The CDR3 DNA reads as TGCGCCAGCAGCTTGGACGTTAGCGGGAGTGAGACCCAGTACTTC.

The genes are TRBV4-3 and TRBJ1-6; D remains unclear. The length of the CDR3 is 17 residues. V lost 1 base and J lost 5, with 15 bases in between. Looked up from germline, CDR1 is LGHNA and CDR2 is YSLEER. CDR3 protein: CASSQARLGLDNSPLHF. The CDR3 region has the DNA TGCGCCAGCAGCCAAGCCCGCCTAGGGTTGGATAATTCACCCCTCCACTTT.

The chain employs TRBV6-5 and TRBJ1-6; no clear D gene. The germline CDR1 and CDR2 sequences are MNHEY and SVGAGI. Trimming cost V 0 bases and J 6 bases, with 12 bases left between them. This CDR3 comprises 16 residues. CDR3 loop: CASSYSMGGPNSPLHF. Written as DNA, the CDR3 is TGTGCCAGCAGTTACTCAATGGGTGGTCCTAATTCACCCCTCCACTTT.

The DNA of the CDR3 is TGTGCCAGCAGTCTCTCAAGGGGTGGCACTGAAGCTTTCTTT. It is translated as CASSLSRGGTEAFF. This chain connects TRBV6-6 to TRBJ1-1; tentatively, D is TRBD1 (5 bases). The CDR3 covers 14 residues. V lost 5 bases and J 4 bases, leaving 14 bases between the germline ends. From germline, CDR1 is MNHNY and CDR2 SVGAGI (reference sequence).

The genes are TRBV19 and TRBJ2-7; tentative D call: TRBD2 (5 bases). CDR1 LNHDA and CDR2 SQIVND come from the germline V gene (reference sequence). This CDR3 region has 14 residues. Trimming pared 7 bases from V and 3 bases from J, leaving 16 bases between. CDR3 residues: CASTSGESGYEQYF. CDR3 in DNA: TGTGCCAGTACCTCCGGGGAAAGCGGCTACGAGCAGTACTTC.

With regard to this clone: Other DNA sequences of this sample code for an identical CDR3. The J gene is TRBJ1-4, the V gene TRBV2; no definite D call. Trimming shortened V by 6 bases and J by 5 bases, and 4 bases separated the two germline ends. CDR1 is SNHLY and CDR2 is FYNNEI in the germline V gene. The CDR3 is 11 amino acids. CDR3: CASSLNEKLFF. For the CDR3, the DNA is TGTGCCAGCAGCCTGAATGAAAAACTGTTTTTT. The full variable domain, with the rest looked up from reference TRBV2 and TRBJ1-4, is EPEVTQTPSHQVTQMGQEVILRCVPISNHLYFYWYRQILGQKVEFLVSFYNNEISEKSEIFDDQFSVERPDGSNFTLKIRSTKLEDSAMYFCASSLNEKLFFGSGTQLSVL.

The chain combines TRBV7-2 with TRBJ2-1; 9 positions agree with TRBD1. The CDR3 is 15 amino acids. Trimming removed 1 base from V and 4 bases from J; junction bases left unmatched: 2. From germline, CDR1 is SGHTA and CDR2 FQGNSA. Here the CDR3 DNA reads TGTGCCAGCAGCTTAGACAGGGGGCAATACAATGAGCAGTTCTTC. It is translated as CASSLDRGQYNEQFF.

V gene TRBV1 combines with J gene TRBJ2-1; TRBD1, as called in the table, went unchecked against the DNA. TRBV1 counts as a pseudogene. The CDR3 totals 14 residues. The CDR3 is CTSSQDRRGHEQFF. The DNA of the CDR3 is TGCACCAGCAGCCAAGATAGGAGGGGGCATGAGCAGTTCTTC.